The clone carrying this T cell receptor (beta chain) was detected only once. One junction end disagrees with the germline gene, perhaps due to a read error. CDR1 is MNHEY and CDR2 is SVGEGT in the germline V gene. This CDR3 has 15 residues. TCRdb itself ran the 5' RACE reads through MiXCR, one entry per CDR3 protein. The data contain some 500,000 distinct CDR3 sequences, roughly 21% of them seen just once; the ten biggest clones take up around 0.91%. The data were obtained in a study of identical twins. These data also featured in a second study, about T cells expressing NK-cell markers. According to that study: Clarity on HCMV specificity was lacking for the expanded NKG2C+ T cell clones.

This chain uses TRBV6-2 or TRBV6-3 with TRBJ2-7; 11 bases agree with TRBD2. Source material: CD4+ T cells sorted from blood. The receptor comes from a young woman in good health. Written as DNA, the CDR3 is TGTGCCAGCACCCAACCGGGACTAGCGGAGCGCGAGCAGAACTTC. Protein product: CASTQPGLAEREQNF.